These T cell receptor beta chains were read from a single sample in a study of beta chain features in type 1 diabetes. Sequencing used immunoSEQ multiplex PCR; TCRdb keeps in-frame clones, though not all of them. The table lists 330,000 or so clones, roughly a fifth of them singletons. Sequenced input: naive CD4+ T cells from blood. These receptors all come from a woman aged 18-35 years in good health. Both conserved end residues are part of each CDR3.

V	J	CDR3
TRBV5-1	TRBJ2-2	CASSPLPGHTNTGELFF
TRBV4-1	TRBJ1-5	CASSRFQGYQPQHF
TRBV7-9	TRBJ2-5	CASSSGTGWETQYF
TRBV5-1	TRBJ1-5	CASSLSAVTGVNQPQHF
TRBV6-6	TRBJ1-5	CASSSGTEPQHF
TRBV30	TRBJ1-3	CAWSGLGGQSSGNTIYF
TRBV2	TRBJ2-1	CASSWDRGEQFF
TRBV7-2	TRBJ1-6	CASSSHGDSPLHF
TRBV5-1	TRBJ2-1	CASSAGLASNEQFF
TRBV21-1	TRBJ2-7	CASSGARQVYEQYF
TRBV11-2	TRBJ2-1	CASSAIVQRPSSYNEQFF
TRBV27	TRBJ2-1	CASSPGQGPGNEQFF
TRBV11-2	TRBJ2-5	CASSPGLRETQYF
TRBV11-1	TRBJ2-3	CASSFSGTDTQYF
TRBV2	TRBJ1-5	CASSAGQADQPQHF
TRBV15	TRBJ1-2	CATSRQVGYTF
TRBV15	TRBJ1-5	CATSRDRGNQPQHF
TRBV30	TRBJ1-1	CAWSDRGNTEAFF
TRBV7-2	TRBJ2-3	CASSQGGSDTQYF
TRBV18	TRBJ1-2	CASSRDLTGTNYGYTF
TRBV4-3	TRBJ2-2	CASSQDLKLAFTGELFF
TRBV5-4	TRBJ2-3	CASSLSPQGTDTQYF
TRBV29-1	TRBJ1-1	CSVEDREGRLTEAFF